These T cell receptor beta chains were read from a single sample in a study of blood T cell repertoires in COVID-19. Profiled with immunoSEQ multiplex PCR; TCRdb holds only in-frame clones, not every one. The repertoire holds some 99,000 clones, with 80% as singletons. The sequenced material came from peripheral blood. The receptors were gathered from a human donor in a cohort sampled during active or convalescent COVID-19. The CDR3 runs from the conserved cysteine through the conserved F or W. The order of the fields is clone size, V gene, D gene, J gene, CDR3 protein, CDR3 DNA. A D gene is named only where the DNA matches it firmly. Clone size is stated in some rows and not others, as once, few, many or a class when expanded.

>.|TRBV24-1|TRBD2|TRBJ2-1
CATSDASGAAYNEQFF
TGTGCCACCAGTGATGCTAGCGGGGCCGCTTACAATGAGCAGTTCTTC
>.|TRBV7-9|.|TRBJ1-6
CASSLYAWGALHF
TGTGCCAGCAGCTTATACGCGTGGGGGGCCCTCCACTTT
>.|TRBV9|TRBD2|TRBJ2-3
CASSVGLAGVIRADTQYF
TGTGCCAGCAGCGTAGGCCTAGCGGGAGTTATCCGGGCAGATACGCAGTATTTT
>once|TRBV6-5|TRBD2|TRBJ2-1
CASNRAGGQNEQFF
TGTGCCAGCAATCGAGCGGGAGGGCAGAATGAGCAGTTCTTC
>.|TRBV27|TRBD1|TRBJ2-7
CASLSRTGFPYEQYF
TGTGCCAGCCTCTCCCGGACAGGGTTTCCCTACGAGCAGTACTTC
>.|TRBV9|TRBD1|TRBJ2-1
CASSTGTGYNEQFF
TGTGCCAGCAGCACCGGGACAGGTTACAATGAGCAGTTCTTC
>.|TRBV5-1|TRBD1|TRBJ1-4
CASSLEGALYEKLFF
TGCGCCAGCAGCTTGGAGGGGGCGTTATACGAAAAACTGTTTTTT
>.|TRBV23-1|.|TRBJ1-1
CASSQSHPTGGTEAFF
TGCGCCAGCAGTCAATCGCACCCCACGGGTGGTACTGAAGCTTTCTTT
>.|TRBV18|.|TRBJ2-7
CASSPPGQYEQYF
TGTGCCAGCTCACCCCCAGGGCAGTACGAGCAGTACTTC
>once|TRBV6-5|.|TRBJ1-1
CASSRPGTKNTEAFF
TGTGCCAGCAGCCGACCCGGGACAAAGAACACTGAAGCTTTCTTT
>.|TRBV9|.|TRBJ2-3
CASSFLSGTDTQYF
TGTGCCAGCAGCTTCCTGAGCGGCACAGATACGCAGTATTTT
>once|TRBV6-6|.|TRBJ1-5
CALREARNQPQHF
TGTGCCCTCCGGGAGGCCCGCAATCAGCCCCAGCATTTT
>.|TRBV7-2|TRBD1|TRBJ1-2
CASSPRQGSGYGYTF
TGTGCCAGCAGCCCGCGACAGGGTAGTGGGTATGGCTACACCTTC
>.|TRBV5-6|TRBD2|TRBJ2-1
CASSSSGGENEQFF
TGTGCCAGCAGCTCCAGCGGGGGGGAAAATGAGCAGTTCTTC
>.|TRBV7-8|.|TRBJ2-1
CASSLVGSREEQFF
TGTGCCAGCAGCTTAGTAGGGAGCCGGGAGGAGCAGTTCTTC
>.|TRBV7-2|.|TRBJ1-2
CASSLGSGGGIYGYTF
TGTGCCAGCAGCTTAGGGAGCGGGGGGGGCATATATGGCTACACCTTC
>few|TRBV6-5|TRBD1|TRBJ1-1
CASSYGRGTGGLGAFF
TGTGCCAGCAGTTACGGGAGGGGGACAGGCGGCCTGGGAGCTTTCTTT
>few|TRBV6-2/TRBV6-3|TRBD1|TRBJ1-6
CASSHGGTGSYNSPLHF
TGTGCCAGCAGCCACGGCGGGACAGGGAGCTATAATTCACCCCTCCACTTT
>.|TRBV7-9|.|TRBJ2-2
CASSPSYWKRAVNTGELFF
TGTGCCAGCAGCCCCAGCTACTGGAAGAGGGCGGTGAACACCGGGGAGCTGTTTTTT
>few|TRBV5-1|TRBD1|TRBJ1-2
CASSLAPGQSYTF
TGCGCCAGCAGCTTGGCCCCGGGACAGAGCTACACCTTC
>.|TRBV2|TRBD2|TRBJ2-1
CASIAGEVGSYNEQFF
TGTGCCAGCATAGCGGGGGAGGTGGGCTCCTACAATGAGCAGTTCTTC
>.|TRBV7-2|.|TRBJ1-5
CASSGETGNQPQHF
TGTGCCAGCAGCGGAGAAACAGGGAATCAGCCCCAGCATTTT
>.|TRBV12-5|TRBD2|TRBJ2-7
CASGFQTSGGSYEQYF
TGTGCTAGTGGTTTCCAGACTAGCGGGGGCTCCTACGAGCAGTACTTC
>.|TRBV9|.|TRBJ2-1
CASSQQTSNNEQFF
TGTGCCAGCAGCCAACAAACTAGCAACAATGAGCAGTTCTTC
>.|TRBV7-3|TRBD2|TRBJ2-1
CASSLAAGAADEQFF
TGTGCCAGCAGCTTAGCGGCGGGAGCGGCGGATGAGCAGTTCTTC
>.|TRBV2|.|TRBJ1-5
CASSDRGFIGQPQHF
TGTGCCAGCAGTGATCGGGGGTTCATCGGCCAGCCCCAGCATTTT
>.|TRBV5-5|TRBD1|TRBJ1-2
CASSLGTGVYGYTF
TGTGCCAGCAGCTTGGGGACAGGCGTCTATGGCTACACCTTC
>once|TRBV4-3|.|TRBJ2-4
CASSQDPGVGKNIQYF
TGCGCCAGCAGCCAAGATCCGGGAGTGGGCAAAAACATTCAGTACTTC
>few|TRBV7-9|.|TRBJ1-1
CASRSTGRNTEAFF
TGTGCCAGCAGATCTACAGGAAGGAACACTGAAGCTTTCTTT
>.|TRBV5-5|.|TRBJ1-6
CASRAGGYSSYNSPLHF
TGTGCCAGTCGGGCCGGGGGTTACAGCTCCTATAATTCACCCCTCCACTTT
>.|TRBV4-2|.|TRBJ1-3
CASSDQQGSGNTIYF
TGTGCCAGCAGCGACCAACAGGGCTCTGGAAACACCATATATTTT
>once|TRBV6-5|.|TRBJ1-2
CASRYSPPDYGYTF
TGTGCCAGCAGGTACAGCCCACCCGACTATGGCTACACCTTC
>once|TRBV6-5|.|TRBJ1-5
CASSSRGAPSNQPQHF
TGTGCCAGCAGTTCCCGGGGAGCACCTAGCAATCAGCCCCAGCATTTT
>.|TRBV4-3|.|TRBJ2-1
CASSQEVGEQFF
TGCGCCAGCAGCCAAGAGGTCGGTGAGCAGTTCTTC